A single sample is the source of the 30 T cell receptor beta chains below, sequenced in a study of T-cell reconstitution after alpha-beta-depleted transplantation in children. Unique molecular identifiers were used in preparing the TCRbeta library. TCRdb re-called the PCR reads through MiXCR, storing one row per CDR3 protein. The sample consists of 500,000 or so distinct CDR3 sequences, 32% of them appearing once. The sample in question was PBMCs from the stem cell graft donor, obtained from the stem cell graft. The source is a human donor who donated a stem cell graft to a child with aplastic anemia.

The chain employs TRBV4-3 and TRBJ2-3; no clear D. Germline V gene data show CDR1 as LGHNA and CDR2 as YSLEER. Trimming shortened V by 0 bases and J by 1 base, and 11 bases separated the two germline ends. The CDR3 extends over 16 amino acids. The CDR3 region is CASSQDLVKGTDTQYF. The CDR3 nucleotides are TGCGCCAGCAGCCAAGATCTCGTAAAGGGCACAGATACGCAGTATTTT.

This clonotype has a handful of counts. V and J are TRBV7-2 and TRBJ1-4, with unresolved D. CDR1 is SGHTA and CDR2 is FQGNSA in the germline V gene. Trimming removed 1 base at V and 0 bases at J, with 12 bases between. The CDR3 is 17 amino acids. Here the CDR3 reads CASSLVGYGATNEKLFF. The CDR3 DNA reads as TGTGCCAGCAGCTTAGTAGGATACGGTGCAACTAATGAAAAACTGTTTTTT.

This chain uses TRBV29-1 with TRBJ2-2; D unresolved. V lost 3 bases, J lost 2 bases, and 10 bases lay in between. In germline, CDR1 is SQVTM, CDR2 ANQGSEA. The CDR3 runs 14 residues. The CDR3 DNA follows: TGCAGCGTTGAGTCCCTCCTTAACACCGGGGAGCTGTTTTTT. Its protein product is CSVESLLNTGELFF.

The rearrangement uses TRBV5-5 and TRBJ2-5; TRBD2 aligns across 7 bases. The CDR3 has 13 residues. Germline V gene sequence: CDR1 SGHKS, CDR2 YYEKEE (reference sequence). V shed 3 bases, J shed 4 bases, and the junction held 3 bases outside the gene matches. CDR3 nucleotide sequence: TGTGCCAGCAGCTCTCCGGGAGGAGAGACCCAGTACTTC. Amino acids: CASSSPGGETQYF.

This clonotype was counted only a few times. This chain uses TRBV28 with TRBJ1-5, with D hard to call. Trimming cost V 6 bases and J 5 bases, with 14 bases left between them. The CDR3 sequence is 14 residues long. Germline CDR1 MDHEN, CDR2 SYDVKM. In DNA, the CDR3 is TGTGCCAGCAGACTCCGGAGATCGGATCAGCCCCAGCATTTT. This codes for CASRLRRSDQPQHF.

As DNA, the CDR3 is TGTGCCAGCAGTCCCGACAGGGGGTCAACATTGAACACTGAAGCTTTCTTT. This translates into CASSPDRGSTLNTEAFF. The chain couples TRBV12-3 or TRBV12-4 to TRBJ1-1; 9 bases map to TRBD1. The ends lost 5 bases at V and 0 bases at J; junction bases unmatched: 10. The CDR3 covers 17 residues.

V gene TRBV20-1 combines with J gene TRBJ2-1; 11 bases align to TRBD2. The CDR3 runs 14 residues. In germline, CDR1 is DFQATT, CDR2 SNEGSKA (reference sequence). V was clipped by 6 bases and J by 5 bases; unmatched bases: 6. The CDR3 sequence is CSALTSGVDNEQFF. The CDR3 DNA reads as TGCAGTGCCCTGACTAGCGGGGTAGACAATGAGCAGTTCTTC.

The rearrangement uses TRBV20-1 and TRBJ2-1; no reliable D call. The germline CDR1 and CDR2 sequences are DFQATT and SNEGSKA (reference sequence). This CDR3 spans 14 amino acids. The CDR3 DNA is TGCAGCACACCTACTACATCCTCCTACAATGAGCAGTTCTTC. Translated, it gives CSTPTTSSYNEQFF.

This chain links TRBV12-3 or TRBV12-4 with TRBJ2-3; D assignment may be TRBD1 or TRBD2 (6 bases each). This CDR3 has 16 amino acids. Trimming took 5 bases from V and 4 from J, leaving 19 bases between them. CDR3 in DNA: TGTGCCAGCAGTCCCCGGCCGGGGGCGCCCTCAGATACGCAGTATTTT. Translation gives CASSPRPGAPSDTQYF.

This clonotype was observed a few times. The CDR3 DNA is TGTGCCAGCAAACCGGGACAGACCTTTTATACGCAGTATTTT. Amino acid sequence: CASKPGQTFYTQYF. The chain couples TRBV6-1 to TRBJ2-3; 7 positions match TRBD1. V trimming: 7 bases; J trimming: 7 bases; junction bases outside the gene matches: 11. Germline V gene lookup returns CDR1 MNHNS and CDR2 SASEGT. The CDR3 extends over 14 amino acids.

The J gene is TRBJ1-4, the V gene TRBV7-9; D is uncertain. Germline V gives CDR1 SEHNR, CDR2 FQNEAQ (reference sequence). Trimming removed 1 base at V and 5 bases at J, with 5 bases between. CDR3 length: 13 residues. CDR3: CASSLGLNEKLFF. The CDR3 bases are TGTGCCAGCAGCTTAGGTTTGAATGAAAAACTGTTTTTT.

The V gene is TRBV24-1, the J gene TRBJ2-5; D perhaps matches TRBD1 (5 bases). The V end was cut by 6 bases, the J end by 5 bases, with 6 bases between. This CDR3 spans 11 amino acids. Per the germline V gene, CDR1 is KGHDR and CDR2 is SFDVKD. The CDR3 region has the DNA TGTGCCACCAGTTACAGGGAGACCCAGTACTTC. It specifies CATSYRETQYF.

The rearrangement joins TRBV28 to TRBJ2-7; 7 nucleotides align to TRBD1. CDR1 is MDHEN and CDR2 is SYDVKM in the germline V gene. The CDR3 extends over 14 amino acids. Germline trimming cut 2 bases from V and 1 base from J; bases unmatched to any gene: 2. CDR3 residues: CASSLRQGSYEQYV. Here the CDR3 DNA reads TGTGCCAGCAGTTTACGACAGGGTTCCTACGAGCAGTACGTC.

The count of this clonotype is one. The V call is TRBV29-1, the J call TRBJ1-2, with TRBD1 matching 9 bases. V was clipped by 3 bases and J by 7 bases; unmatched bases: 18. CDR1 and CDR2 from the germline V gene are SQVTM and ANQGSEA. This CDR3 contains 17 residues. This CDR3 is CSVDFSYLGTGIFGYTF. The DNA for the CDR3 is TGCAGCGTTGATTTCTCATACCTGGGGACAGGGATTTTTGGCTACACCTTC.

This sequence joins TRBV5-1 and TRBJ2-7; 7 nucleotides agree with TRBD2. The V segment lost 4 bases and the J segment 4 bases; nucleotides outside the gene matches: 11. CDR1 is SGHRS and CDR2 is YFSETQ in the germline V gene. The CDR3 totals 15 residues. For the CDR3, the DNA is TGCGCCAGCAGCCCGGGCGGGGGTGCATCATACGAGCAGTACGTC. Its translation is CASSPGGGASYEQYV.

This clonotype was recorded many times. The V gene is TRBV14, the J gene TRBJ2-7, with D hard to call. The germline gives CDR1 SGHDN, CDR2 FVKESK. The CDR3 sequence is 13 residues long. Trimming cost V 4 bases and J 0 bases, with 7 bases left between them. The CDR3 nucleotides read TGTGCCAGCAGCCCTCTCAGCTCCTACGAGCAGTACTTC. Translating it yields CASSPLSSYEQYF.

This chain uses TRBV7-8 with TRBJ2-7; possible D gene TRBD2, 6 bases. V was clipped by 1 base and J by 4 bases, with 17 bases between them. This CDR3 contains 16 residues. Per the germline V gene, CDR1 is SGHVS and CDR2 is FQNEAQ. CDR3 nucleotide sequence: TGTGCCAGCAGCTTAGGTGTGGCAGGAGGGGAGTACGAGCAGTACGTC. It is translated as CASSLGVAGGEYEQYV.

This clonotype has only a few counts. The chain couples TRBV12-3 or TRBV12-4 to TRBJ2-3, with 11 bases fitting TRBD2. V lost 1 base to trimming and J lost 6 bases; unmatched junction nucleotides: 9. The CDR3 length is 17 residues. The DNA for the CDR3 is TGTGCCAGCAGTTTAGAAACACTAGCGGGAGTGTTTGATACGCAGTATTTT. This translates into CASSLETLAGVFDTQYF.

Concerning this clonotype: The junction departs from germline at one end; a sequencing error may be responsible. The J gene is TRBJ1-2, the V gene TRBV20-1; D possibly corresponds to TRBD1 (6 bases). The CDR3 has 14 amino acids. The germline CDR1 and CDR2 sequences are DFQATT and SNEGSKA (reference sequence). The CDR3 region has the DNA TGCAGTGCTAGAGGGAGGGGGGAAAACTATGGCCACACCTTC. As protein: CSARGRGENYGHTF.

This clonotype appeared a few times. The rearrangement joins TRBV5-6 to TRBJ2-1; possible D gene TRBD2, 5 bases. The germline V gene has CDR1 SGHDT and CDR2 YYEEEE. The CDR3 spans 11 residues. The V and J ends lost 4 bases and 10 bases respectively, with 9 bases between them. As DNA, the CDR3 is TGTGCCAGCAGCCATAGCGACGAGCAGTTCTTC. It is translated as CASSHSDEQFF.

The CDR3 nucleotides are TGCAGTGCCAATCCCGGGACATCAGACGAGCAGTACTTC. Translation gives CSANPGTSDEQYF. J is TRBJ2-7 and V is TRBV20-1; D is possibly TRBD1 (6 bases). The CDR3 is 13 amino acids. The V end lost 6 bases, the J end lost 5 bases, and 17 bases lay between the germline ends. In germline, CDR1 is DFQATT, CDR2 SNEGSKA (reference sequence).

This clonotype was seen many times. V gene TRBV19 combines with J gene TRBJ2-2; 7 nucleotides agree with TRBD1. Germline V gives CDR1 LNHDA, CDR2 SQIVND (reference sequence). The V segment lost 1 base and the J segment 7 bases; nucleotides outside the gene matches: 6. The CDR3 has 15 amino acids. In DNA form, the CDR3 reads TGTGCCAGTAGTATAGTGGCACAGGGGCACGGGGAGCTGTTTTTT. Translating gives CASSIVAQGHGELFF. Drawing the rest from reference TRBV19 and TRBJ2-2, the complete variable domain is DGGITQSPKYLFRKEGQNVTLSCEQNLNHDAMYWYRQDPGQGLRLIYYSQIVNDFQKGDIAEGYSVSREKKESFPLTVTSAQKNPTAFYLCASSIVAQGHGELFFGEGSRLTVL.

The chain is built from TRBV4-3 and TRBJ2-1; TRBD2 is a possible D gene (6 bases). CDR1 is LGHNA, CDR2 YSLEER, per germline. The CDR3 totals 19 residues. Between the trimmed V and J ends, which lost 4 bases and 0 bases, there was a span of 22 bases. This chain's CDR3 is CASSRAAAWRGSSYNEQFF. DNA for the CDR3: TGCGCCAGCAGCCGGGCTGCGGCGTGGCGGGGAAGCTCCTACAATGAGCAGTTCTTC.

This clonotype was detected a few times. This chain connects TRBV6-5 to TRBJ2-5; 7 bases align to TRBD2. The CDR3 is made up of 11 amino acids. V lost 8 bases to trimming and J lost 5 bases; unmatched junction nucleotides: 2. Germline lookup yields CDR1 MNHEY and CDR2 SVGAGI. The CDR3 DNA sequence: TGTGCCAGCTTGGGGGGGGAGACCCAGTACTTC. This translates into CASLGGETQYF.

In this sample, this clonotype turned up many times. The rearrangement uses TRBV10-3 and TRBJ2-5; D unclear. The V and J ends lost 7 bases and 1 base respectively, with 10 bases between them. Germline-derived CDR1 and CDR2 are ENHRY and SYGVKD. The CDR3 is 13 amino acids. The CDR3 loop reads CAIKSATQETQYF. CDR3 nucleotide sequence: TGTGCCATCAAGAGCGCTACCCAAGAGACCCAGTACTTC.

The chain uses TRBV28 and TRBJ2-1, with 11 bases matching TRBD1. The length of the CDR3 is 15 residues. The germline CDR1 and CDR2 sequences are MDHEN and SYDVKM. V lost 5 bases to trimming and J lost 8 bases; unmatched junction nucleotides: 8. CDR3 in amino acids: CASSNRDRGTDEQFF. CDR3 in DNA: TGTGCCAGCAGTAACCGGGACAGGGGGACCGATGAGCAGTTCTTC.

This chain links TRBV11-3 with TRBJ2-1; D is possibly TRBD2 (6 bases). V was clipped by 1 base and J by 5 bases, with 12 bases between them. There are 15 residues in the CDR3. Germline V gene sequence: CDR1 SGHNT, CDR2 YENEEA. As DNA, the CDR3 is TGTGCCAGCAGCTTAGTTGGCCTAGCGAACAATGAGCAGTTCTTC. This sequence encodes CASSLVGLANNEQFF.

The V and J genes are TRBV20-1 and TRBJ2-3, with TRBD2 matching 13 bases. This CDR3 region has 17 residues. Per the germline V gene, CDR1 is DFQATT and CDR2 is SNEGSKA (reference sequence). J gave up 4 bases and V 3 bases, and 10 bases lay outside the gene matches. CDR3 coding DNA: TGCAGTGCTAGGGCCGGACTAGCGGGAGTTAACCCAGATACGCAGTATTTT. This translates into CSARAGLAGVNPDTQYF.

This clonotype was seen more than once but under ten times. The chain carries TRBV5-4 and TRBJ2-2, with D tentatively TRBD1 (6 bases). V was shortened by 2 bases and J by 4 bases, with 12 bases between the two germline ends. Per the germline V gene, CDR1 is SGHNT and CDR2 is YYREEE (reference sequence). The CDR3 is 15 residues long. CDR3 in amino acids: CASSLGQGTTGELFF. The CDR3 nucleotides are TGTGCCAGCAGCTTAGGCCAGGGGACCACCGGGGAGCTGTTTTTT. Full variable domain (missing parts from reference TRBV5-4 and TRBJ2-2): ETGVTQSPTHLIKTRGQQVTLRCSSQSGHNTVSWYQQALGQGPQFIFQYYREEENGRGNFPPRFSGLQFPNYSSELNVNALELDDSALYLCASSLGQGTTGELFFGEGSRLTVL.

The table lists this clonotype with a few counts. The chain uses TRBV29-1 and TRBJ1-5; D is unclear. Germline assignment: CDR1 SQVTM and CDR2 ANQGSEA. V was clipped by 4 bases and J by 2 bases, with 6 bases between them. The CDR3 has 12 residues. CDR3 nucleotide sequence: TGCAGCGTTGCGGCAGGCAATCAGCCCCAGCATTTT. Translating gives CSVAAGNQPQHF.